This TCR beta chain was observed in a study of Ad26.COV2.S vaccination and SARS-CoV-2 variants. Study-level background: Doses of Ad26.COV2.S were injected into muscle once or twice, 56 days apart. Findings of the study overall: Placebo and vaccine recipients had non-spike TCR breadth that was similar. It was reported that spike-specific CD8+ and CD4+ T cell responses were substantially broad after vaccination.

The method was immunoSEQ multiplex PCR; TCRdb's version includes in-frame clones alone and lacks a portion of them. The table lists about 240,000 clones, approximately 87% of them singletons. The sample's treatment: around 19 received Ad26.COV2.S at low or high dose, single or two shots; five or six received placebo; per-sample allocation not given. The samples were gathered on day 63 after the first injection of vaccine or placebo. The vaccine antigen was prefusion-stabilized Wuhan SARS-CoV-2 spike. This clone occurred once. Antigen: not known. The sequenced sample was peripheral blood, obtained in a trial of Ad26.COV2.S vaccine versus placebo. The clonotype comes from a person between 18 and 59 years old who received the Ad26.COV2.S COVID-19 vaccine or a placebo.

CDR3 bases: TGTGCCAGCAGTTTATCGAGCCTCAGCAATCAGCCCCAGCATTTT. Translation: CASSLSSLSNQPQHF. This sequence joins TRBV27 and TRBJ1-5, with no clear D. Germline-derived CDR1 and CDR2 are MNHEY and SMNVEV (reference sequence). CDR3 size: 15 residues. V lost 0 bases and J lost 1, with 7 bases in between.